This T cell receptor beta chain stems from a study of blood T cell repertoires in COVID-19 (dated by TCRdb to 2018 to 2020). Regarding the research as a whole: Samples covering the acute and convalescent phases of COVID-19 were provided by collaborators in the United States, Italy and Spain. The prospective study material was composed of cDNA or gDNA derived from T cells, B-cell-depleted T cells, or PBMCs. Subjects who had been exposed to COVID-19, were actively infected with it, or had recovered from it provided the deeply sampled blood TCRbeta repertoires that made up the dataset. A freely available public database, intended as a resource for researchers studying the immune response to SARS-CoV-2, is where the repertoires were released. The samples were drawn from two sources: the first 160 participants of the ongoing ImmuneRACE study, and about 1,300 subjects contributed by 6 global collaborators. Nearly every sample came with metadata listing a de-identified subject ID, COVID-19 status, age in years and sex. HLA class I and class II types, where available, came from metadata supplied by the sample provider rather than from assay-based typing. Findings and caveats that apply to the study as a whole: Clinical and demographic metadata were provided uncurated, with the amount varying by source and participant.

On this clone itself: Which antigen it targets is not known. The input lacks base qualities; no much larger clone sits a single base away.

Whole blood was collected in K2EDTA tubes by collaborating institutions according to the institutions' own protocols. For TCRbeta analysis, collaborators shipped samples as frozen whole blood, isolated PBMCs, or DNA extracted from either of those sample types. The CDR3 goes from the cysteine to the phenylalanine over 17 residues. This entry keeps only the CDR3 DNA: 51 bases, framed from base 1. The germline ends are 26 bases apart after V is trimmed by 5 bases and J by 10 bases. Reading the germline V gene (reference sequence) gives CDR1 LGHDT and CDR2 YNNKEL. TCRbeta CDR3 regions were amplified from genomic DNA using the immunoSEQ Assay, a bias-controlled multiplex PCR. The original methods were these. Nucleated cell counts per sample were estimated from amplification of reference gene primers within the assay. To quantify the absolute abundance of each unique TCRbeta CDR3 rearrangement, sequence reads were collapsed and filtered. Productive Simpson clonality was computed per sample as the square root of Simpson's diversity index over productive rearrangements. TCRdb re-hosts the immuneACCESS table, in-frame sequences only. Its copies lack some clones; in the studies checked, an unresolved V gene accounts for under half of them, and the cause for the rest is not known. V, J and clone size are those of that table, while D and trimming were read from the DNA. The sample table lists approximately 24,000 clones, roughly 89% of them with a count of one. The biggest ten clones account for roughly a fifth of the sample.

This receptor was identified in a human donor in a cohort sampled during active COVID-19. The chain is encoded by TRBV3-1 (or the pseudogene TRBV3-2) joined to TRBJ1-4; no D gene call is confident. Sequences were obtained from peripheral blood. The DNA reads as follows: TGTGCCAGCAGCGTCAACCAGGCCGGGGAGCCTTTTGGAAAACTGTTTTTT. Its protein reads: CASSVNQAGEPFGKLFF.